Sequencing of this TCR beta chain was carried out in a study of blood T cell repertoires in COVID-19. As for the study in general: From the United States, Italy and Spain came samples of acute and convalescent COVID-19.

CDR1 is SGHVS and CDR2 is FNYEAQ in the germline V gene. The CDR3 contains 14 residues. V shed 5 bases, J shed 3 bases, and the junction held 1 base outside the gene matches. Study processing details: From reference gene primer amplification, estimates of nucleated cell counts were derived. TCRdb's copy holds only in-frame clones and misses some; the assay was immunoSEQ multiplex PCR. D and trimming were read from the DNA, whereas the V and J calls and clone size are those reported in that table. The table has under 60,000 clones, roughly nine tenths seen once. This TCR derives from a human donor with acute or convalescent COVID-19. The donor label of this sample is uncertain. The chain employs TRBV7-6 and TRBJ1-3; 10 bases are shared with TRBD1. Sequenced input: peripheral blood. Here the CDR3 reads CASSRDRGGNTIYF. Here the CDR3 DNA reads TGTGCCAGCAGCCGGGACAGGGGTGGAAACACCATATATTTT.